The 5 T cell receptor beta chains in this list originate from one sample, sequenced in a study of monozygotic twins with inflammatory bowel disease. TCRdb re-analyzed the 5' RACE reads; it lists each CDR3 protein once, without DNA. The sample has 310,000 or so distinct CDR3 sequences; the top ten hold roughly 2%. The sequencing input was blood. All receptors derive from a human donor with ulcerative colitis or Crohn's disease, or a healthy co-twin of an affected twin (not recorded which).

This chain connects TRBV30 to TRBJ2-5. CDR3 length: 11 amino acids. In germline, CDR1 is GTSNPN, CDR2 SVGIG (reference sequence). The CDR3 region is CAWLSSETQYF.

V is TRBV6-1 and J is TRBJ2-3; TCRdb names TRBD2, which stays unverified in the absence of DNA. The CDR3 has 15 residues. CDR1 MNHNS and CDR2 SASEGT come from the germline V gene. This CDR3 is CASSLSGRDTDTQYF.

This rearrangement joins TRBV5-4 to TRBJ1-3. The germline CDR1 and CDR2 sequences are SGHNT and YYREEE (reference sequence). CDR3 length: 15 residues. The CDR3: CASSQAGFSGNTIYF.

The chain employs TRBV27 and TRBJ2-2; there is no DNA to check the TCRdb D call of TRBD1. Looked up from germline, CDR1 is MNHEY and CDR2 is SMNVEV (reference sequence). The CDR3 consists of 17 residues. CDR3: CASSPYPTGGDTGELFF.

V is TRBV20-1 and J is TRBJ1-1; TCRdb reports TRBD1, a call that lacks DNA to check it against. The germline V gene has CDR1 DFQATT and CDR2 SNEGSKA (reference sequence). The CDR3 contains 14 residues. CDR3 protein: CSVLRTLGVTEAFF.